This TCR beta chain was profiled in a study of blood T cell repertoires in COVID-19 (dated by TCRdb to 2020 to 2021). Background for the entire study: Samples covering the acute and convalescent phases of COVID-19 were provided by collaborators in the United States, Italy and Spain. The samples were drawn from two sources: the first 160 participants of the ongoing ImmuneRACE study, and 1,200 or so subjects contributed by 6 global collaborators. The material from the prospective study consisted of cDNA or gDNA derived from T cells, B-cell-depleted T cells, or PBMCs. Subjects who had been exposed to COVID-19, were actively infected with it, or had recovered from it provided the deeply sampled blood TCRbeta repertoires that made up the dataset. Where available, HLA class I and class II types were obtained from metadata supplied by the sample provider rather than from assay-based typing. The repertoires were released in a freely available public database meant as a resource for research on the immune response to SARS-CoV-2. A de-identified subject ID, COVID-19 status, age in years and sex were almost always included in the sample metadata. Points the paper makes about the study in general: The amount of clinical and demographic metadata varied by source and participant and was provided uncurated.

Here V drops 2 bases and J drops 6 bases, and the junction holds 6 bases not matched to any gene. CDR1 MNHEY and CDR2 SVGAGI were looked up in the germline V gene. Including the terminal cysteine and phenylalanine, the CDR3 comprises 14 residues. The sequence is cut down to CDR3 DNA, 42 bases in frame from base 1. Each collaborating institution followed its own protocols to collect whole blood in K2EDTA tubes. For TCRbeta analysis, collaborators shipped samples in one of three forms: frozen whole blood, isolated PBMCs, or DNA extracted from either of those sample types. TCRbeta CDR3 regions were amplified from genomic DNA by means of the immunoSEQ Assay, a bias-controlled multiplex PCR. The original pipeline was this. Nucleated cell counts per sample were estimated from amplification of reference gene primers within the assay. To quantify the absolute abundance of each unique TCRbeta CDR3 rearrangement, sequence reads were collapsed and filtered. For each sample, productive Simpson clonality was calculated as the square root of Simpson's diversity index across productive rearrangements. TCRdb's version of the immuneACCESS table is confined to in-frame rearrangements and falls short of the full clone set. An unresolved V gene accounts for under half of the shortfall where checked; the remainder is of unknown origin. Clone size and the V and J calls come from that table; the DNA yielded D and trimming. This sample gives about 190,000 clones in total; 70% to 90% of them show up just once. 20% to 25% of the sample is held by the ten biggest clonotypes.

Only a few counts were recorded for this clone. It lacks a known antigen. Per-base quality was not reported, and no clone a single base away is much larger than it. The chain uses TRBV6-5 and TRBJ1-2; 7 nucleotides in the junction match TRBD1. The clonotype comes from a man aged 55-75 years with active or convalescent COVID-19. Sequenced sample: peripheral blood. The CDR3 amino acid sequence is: CASSYAAGGDGYTF. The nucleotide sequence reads TGTGCCAGCAGTTACGCGGCAGGGGGTGATGGCTACACCTTC.